The clone carrying this TCR beta chain was seen just once. What it binds is unknown. The sample originates from a study of OX40 agonist ivuxolimab in advanced cancers. Findings and limits, study-wide: Fewer expanded clones were found on average in CD4+ than in CD8+ T cells. Clonal expansion among partial responders at 0.1-3.0 mg/kg ranked near the lowest. At 0.1 to 3.0 mg/kg, clonal expansion of CD4+ and CD8+ blood T cells had occurred by week 6.

With 0 bases removed from V and 5 bases from J, the gap between germline ends came to 14 bases. The V gene's germline CDR1 is MGHRA and CDR2 YSYEKL. The CDR3 consists of 15 residues. Only in-frame clones appear in the TCRdb table, and some are missing; sequencing was by immunoSEQ multiplex PCR. The sample records about 60,000 clones, 85% to 95% being singletons. Sequences were derived from CD4+ or CD8+ T cells sorted from blood, sampled in a trial of the OX40 agonist ivuxolimab. This rearrangement joins TRBV4-1 to TRBJ2-7; TRBD1 or TRBD2 may be the D gene (5 bases each). The clonotype was recovered from an adult with an advanced solid tumor such as melanoma, head and neck, liver or kidney cancer. The CDR3 coding sequence is TGCGCCAGCAGCCAAGATCAGGATCTGGGGGACGAGCAGTACTTC. It encodes CASSQDQDLGDEQYF.